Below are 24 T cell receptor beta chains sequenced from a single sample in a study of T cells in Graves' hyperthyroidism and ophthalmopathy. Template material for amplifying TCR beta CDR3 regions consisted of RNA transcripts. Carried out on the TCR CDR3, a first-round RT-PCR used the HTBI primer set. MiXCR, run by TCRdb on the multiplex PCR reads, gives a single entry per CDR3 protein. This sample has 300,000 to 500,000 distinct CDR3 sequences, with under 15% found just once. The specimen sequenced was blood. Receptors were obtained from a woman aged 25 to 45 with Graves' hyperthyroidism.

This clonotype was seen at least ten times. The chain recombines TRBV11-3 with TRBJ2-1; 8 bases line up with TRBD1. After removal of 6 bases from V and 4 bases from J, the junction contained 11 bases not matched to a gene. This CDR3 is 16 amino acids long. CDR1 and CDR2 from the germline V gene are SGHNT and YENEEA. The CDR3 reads CASSYRGTGDYNEQFF. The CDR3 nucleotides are TGTGCCAGCAGTTACCGCGGGACAGGCGATTACAATGAGCAGTTCTTC.

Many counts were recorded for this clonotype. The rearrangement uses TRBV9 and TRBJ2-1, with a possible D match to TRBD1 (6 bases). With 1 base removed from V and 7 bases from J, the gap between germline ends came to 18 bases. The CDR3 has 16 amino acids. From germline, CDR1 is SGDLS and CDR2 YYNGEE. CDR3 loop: CASSVTLVMGANEQFF. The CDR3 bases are TGTGCCAGCAGCGTAACCCTCGTTATGGGGGCGAATGAGCAGTTCTTC. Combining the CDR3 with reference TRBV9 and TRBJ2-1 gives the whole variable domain DSGVTQTPKHLITATGQRVTLRCSPRSGDLSVYWYQQSLDQGLQFLIQYYNGEERAKGNILERFSAQQFPDLHSELNLSSLELGDSALYFCASSVTLVMGANEQFFGPGTRLTVL.

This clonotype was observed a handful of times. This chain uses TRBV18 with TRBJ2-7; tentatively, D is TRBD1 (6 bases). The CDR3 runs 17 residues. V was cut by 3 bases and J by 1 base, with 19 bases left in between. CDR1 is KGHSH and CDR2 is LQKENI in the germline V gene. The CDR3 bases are TGTGCCAGCTCACCTTGGGGTGGCGGCAGGGGATCCTACGAGCAGTACTTC. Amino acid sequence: CASSPWGGGRGSYEQYF.

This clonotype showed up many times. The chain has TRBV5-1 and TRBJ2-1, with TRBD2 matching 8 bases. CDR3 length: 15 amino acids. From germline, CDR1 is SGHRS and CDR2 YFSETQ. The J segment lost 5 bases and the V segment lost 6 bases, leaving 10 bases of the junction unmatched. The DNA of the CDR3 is TGCGCCAGCACCGCCAGGACTAGCAGAAACAATGAGCAGTTCTTC. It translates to CASTARTSRNNEQFF.

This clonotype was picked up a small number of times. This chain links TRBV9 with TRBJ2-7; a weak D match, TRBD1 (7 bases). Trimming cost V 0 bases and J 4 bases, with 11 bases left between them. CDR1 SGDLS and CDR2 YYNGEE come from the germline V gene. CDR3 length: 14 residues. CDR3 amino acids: CASSVDPGGYEQYF. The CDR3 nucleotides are TGTGCCAGCAGCGTAGATCCAGGGGGGTACGAGCAGTACTTC.

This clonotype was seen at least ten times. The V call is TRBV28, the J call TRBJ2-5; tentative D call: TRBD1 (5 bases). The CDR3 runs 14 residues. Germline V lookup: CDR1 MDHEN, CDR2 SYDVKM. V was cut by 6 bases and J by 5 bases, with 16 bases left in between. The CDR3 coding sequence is TGTGCCAGCAGCGGATATGTGGGGCTGGAGACCCAGTACTTC. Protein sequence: CASSGYVGLETQYF. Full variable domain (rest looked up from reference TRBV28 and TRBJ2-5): DVKVTQSSRYLVKRTGEKVFLECVQDMDHENMFWYRQDPGLGLRLIYFSYDVKMKEKGDIPEGYSVSREKKERFSLILESASTNQTSMYLCASSGYVGLETQYFGPGTRLLVL.

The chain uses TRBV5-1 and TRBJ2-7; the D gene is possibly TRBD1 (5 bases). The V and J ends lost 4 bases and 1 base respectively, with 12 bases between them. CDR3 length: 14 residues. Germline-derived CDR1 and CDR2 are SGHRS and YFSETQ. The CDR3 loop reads CASSTDTRSYEQYF. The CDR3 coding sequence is TGCGCCAGCAGCACGGACACTCGATCCTACGAGCAGTACTTC.

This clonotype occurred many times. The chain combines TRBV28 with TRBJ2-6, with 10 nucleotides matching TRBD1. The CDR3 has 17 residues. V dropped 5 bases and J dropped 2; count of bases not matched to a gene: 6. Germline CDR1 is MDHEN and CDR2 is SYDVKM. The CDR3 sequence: CASSPPGQGAGANVLTF. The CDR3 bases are TGTGCCAGCAGTCCACCCGGACAGGGGGCTGGGGCCAACGTCCTGACTTTC.

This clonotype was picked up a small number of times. The CDR3 spells CASREAGGDQETQYF. CDR3 coding DNA: TGCGCCAGCAGGGAGGCGGGGGGAGACCAAGAGACCCAGTACTTC. V is TRBV10-2 and J is TRBJ2-5; 8 positions agree with TRBD2. There are 15 residues in the CDR3. Germline trimming cut 6 bases from V and 0 bases from J; bases unmatched to any gene: 6. In germline, CDR1 is WSHSY, CDR2 SAAADI.

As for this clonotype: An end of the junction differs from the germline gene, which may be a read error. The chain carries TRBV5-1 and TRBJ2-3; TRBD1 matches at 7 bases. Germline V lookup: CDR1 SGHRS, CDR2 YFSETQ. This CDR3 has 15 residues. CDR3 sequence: CVSSSGTASTDTQYF. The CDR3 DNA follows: TGCGTCAGCAGCTCCGGGACAGCCAGCACAGATACGCAGTATTTT. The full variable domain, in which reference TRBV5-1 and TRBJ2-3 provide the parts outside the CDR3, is KAGVTQTPRYLIKTRGQQVTLSCSPISGHRSVSWYQQTPGQGLQFLFEYFSETQRNKGNFPGRFSGRQFSNSRSEMNVSTLELGDSALYLCVSSSGTASTDTQYFGPGTRLTVL.

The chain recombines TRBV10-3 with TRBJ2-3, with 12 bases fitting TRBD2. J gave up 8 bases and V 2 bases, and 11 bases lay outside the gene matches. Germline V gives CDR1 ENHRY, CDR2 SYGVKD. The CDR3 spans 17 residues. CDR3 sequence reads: CAISEASGGGSSRTQYF. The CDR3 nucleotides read TGTGCCATCAGTGAGGCTAGCGGGGGGGGTTCCTCCCGTACGCAGTATTTT.

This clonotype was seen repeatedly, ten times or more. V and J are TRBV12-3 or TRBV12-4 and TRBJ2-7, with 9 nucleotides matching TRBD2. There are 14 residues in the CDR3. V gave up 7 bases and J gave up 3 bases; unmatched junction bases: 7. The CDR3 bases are TGTGCCAGCAACCCTAGCGGGAATAGCTACGAGCAGTACTTC. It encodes CASNPSGNSYEQYF.

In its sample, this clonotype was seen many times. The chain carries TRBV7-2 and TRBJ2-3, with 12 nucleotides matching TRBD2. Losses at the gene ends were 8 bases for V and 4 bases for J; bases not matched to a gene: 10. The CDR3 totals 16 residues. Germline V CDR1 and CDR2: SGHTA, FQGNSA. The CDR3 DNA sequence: TGTGCCAGCCAGGATAGACTAGCGGGAGTGGCAGATACGCAGTATTTT. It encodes CASQDRLAGVADTQYF.

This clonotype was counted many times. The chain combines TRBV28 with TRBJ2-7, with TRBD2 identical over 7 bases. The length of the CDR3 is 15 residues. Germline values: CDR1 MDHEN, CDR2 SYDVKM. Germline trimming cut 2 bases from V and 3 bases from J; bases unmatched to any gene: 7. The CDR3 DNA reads TGTGCCAGCAGTTTAGTTTCGGGAGGTGGCTACGAGCAGTACTTC. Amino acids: CASSLVSGGGYEQYF.

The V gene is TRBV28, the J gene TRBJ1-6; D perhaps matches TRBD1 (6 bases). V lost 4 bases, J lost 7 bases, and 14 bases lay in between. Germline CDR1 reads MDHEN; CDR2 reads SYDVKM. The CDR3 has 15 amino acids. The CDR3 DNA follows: TGTGCCAGCAGTTCCACGGACAGCCGAAATTCACCCCTCCACTTT. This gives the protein CASSSTDSRNSPLHF.

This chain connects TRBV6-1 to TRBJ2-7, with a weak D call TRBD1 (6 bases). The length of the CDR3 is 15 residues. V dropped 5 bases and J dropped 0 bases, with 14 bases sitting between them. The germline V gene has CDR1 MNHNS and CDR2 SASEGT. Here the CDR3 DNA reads TGTGCCAGCAGTCCCCCCCGGGACAACTCCTACGAGCAGTACTTC. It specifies CASSPPRDNSYEQYF.

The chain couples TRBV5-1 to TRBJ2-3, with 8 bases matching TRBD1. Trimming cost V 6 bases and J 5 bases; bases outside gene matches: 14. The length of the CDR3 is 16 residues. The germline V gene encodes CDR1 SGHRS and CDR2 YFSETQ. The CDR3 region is CASTRTGLNWRDTQYF. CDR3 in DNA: TGCGCCAGCACCCGGACAGGGTTAAACTGGCGAGATACGCAGTATTTT.

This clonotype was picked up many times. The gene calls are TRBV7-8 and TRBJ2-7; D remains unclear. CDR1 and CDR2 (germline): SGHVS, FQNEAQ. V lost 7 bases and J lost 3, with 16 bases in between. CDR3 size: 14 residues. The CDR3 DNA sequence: TGTGCCAGCACCCCATTCGGGCAGAACTACGAGCAGTACTTC. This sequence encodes CASTPFGQNYEQYF.

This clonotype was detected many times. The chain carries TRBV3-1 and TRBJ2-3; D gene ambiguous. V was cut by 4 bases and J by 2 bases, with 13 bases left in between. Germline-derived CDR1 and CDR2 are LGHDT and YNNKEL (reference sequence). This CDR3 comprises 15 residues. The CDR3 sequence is CASSPWGSSTDTQYF. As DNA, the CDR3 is TGTGCCAGCAGCCCCTGGGGATCGTCCACAGATACGCAGTATTTT.

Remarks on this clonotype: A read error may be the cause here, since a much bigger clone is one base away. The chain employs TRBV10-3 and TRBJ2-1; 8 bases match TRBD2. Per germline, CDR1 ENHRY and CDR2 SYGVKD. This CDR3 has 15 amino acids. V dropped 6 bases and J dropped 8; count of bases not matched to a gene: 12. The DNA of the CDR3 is TGTGCCATCAGATCTAGCGGGCCGAACGTTGATGAGCAGTTCTTC. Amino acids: CAIRSSGPNVDEQFF.

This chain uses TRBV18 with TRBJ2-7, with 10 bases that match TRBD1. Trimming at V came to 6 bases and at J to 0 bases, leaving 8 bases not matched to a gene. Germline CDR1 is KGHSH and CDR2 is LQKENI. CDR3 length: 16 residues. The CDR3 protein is CASSSPGQGTSYEQYF. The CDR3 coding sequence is TGTGCCAGCTCGTCTCCGGGACAGGGGACCTCCTACGAGCAGTACTTC.

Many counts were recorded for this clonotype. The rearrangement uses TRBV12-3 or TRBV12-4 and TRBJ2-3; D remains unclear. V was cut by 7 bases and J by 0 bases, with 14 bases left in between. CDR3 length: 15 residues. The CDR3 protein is CASTAPYGSTDTQYF. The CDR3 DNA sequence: TGTGCCAGCACCGCTCCCTATGGGAGCACAGATACGCAGTATTTT.

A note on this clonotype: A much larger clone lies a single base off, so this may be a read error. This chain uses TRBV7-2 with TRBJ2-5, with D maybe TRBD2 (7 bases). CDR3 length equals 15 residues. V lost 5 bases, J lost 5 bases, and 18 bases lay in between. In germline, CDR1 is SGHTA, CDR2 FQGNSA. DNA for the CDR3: TGTGCCAGCAGCGGGGGGGGGGGGGCCGGTGAGACCCAGTACTTC. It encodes CASSGGGGAGETQYF. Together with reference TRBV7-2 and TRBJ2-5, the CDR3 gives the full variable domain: GAGVSQSPSNKVTEKGKDVELRCDPISGHTALYWYRQSLGQGLEFLIYFQGNSAPDKSGLPSDRFSAERTGGSVSTLTIQRTQQEDSAVYLCASSGGGGAGETQYFGPGTRLLVL.

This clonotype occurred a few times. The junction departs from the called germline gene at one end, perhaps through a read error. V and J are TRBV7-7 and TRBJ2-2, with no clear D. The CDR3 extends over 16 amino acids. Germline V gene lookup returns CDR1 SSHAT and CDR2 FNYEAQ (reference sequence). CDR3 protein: CASSLGAAGNTGELFF. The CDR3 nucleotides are TGTGCTAGCAGCTTAGGAGCTGCAGGGAACACCGGGGAGCTGTTTTTT. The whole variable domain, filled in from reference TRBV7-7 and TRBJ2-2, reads GAGVSQSPRYKVTKRGQDVTLRCDPISSHATLYWYQQALGQGPEFLTYFNYEAQPDKSGLPSDRFSAERPEGSISTLTIQRTEQRDSAMYRCASSLGAAGNTGELFFGEGSRLTVL.